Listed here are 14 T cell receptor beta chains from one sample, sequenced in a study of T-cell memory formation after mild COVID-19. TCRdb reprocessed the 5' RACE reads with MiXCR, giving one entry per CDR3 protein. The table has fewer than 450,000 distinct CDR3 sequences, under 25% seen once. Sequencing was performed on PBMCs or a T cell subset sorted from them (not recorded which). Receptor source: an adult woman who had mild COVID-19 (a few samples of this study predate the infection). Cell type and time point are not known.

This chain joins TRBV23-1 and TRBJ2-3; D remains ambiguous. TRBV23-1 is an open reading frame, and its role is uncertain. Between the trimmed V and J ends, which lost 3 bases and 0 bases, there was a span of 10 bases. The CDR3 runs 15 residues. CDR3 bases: TGCGCCAGCAGTCACAAAGACGTTAGCACAGATACGCAGTATTTT. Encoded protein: CASSHKDVSTDTQYF.

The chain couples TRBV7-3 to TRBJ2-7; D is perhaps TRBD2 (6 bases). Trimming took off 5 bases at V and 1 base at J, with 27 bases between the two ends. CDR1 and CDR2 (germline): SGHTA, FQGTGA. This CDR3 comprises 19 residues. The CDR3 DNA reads TGTGCCAGCAGCCCGGCGGGACGGAAAACGACAATACCATCCTACGAGCAGTACTTC. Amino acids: CASSPAGRKTTIPSYEQYF.

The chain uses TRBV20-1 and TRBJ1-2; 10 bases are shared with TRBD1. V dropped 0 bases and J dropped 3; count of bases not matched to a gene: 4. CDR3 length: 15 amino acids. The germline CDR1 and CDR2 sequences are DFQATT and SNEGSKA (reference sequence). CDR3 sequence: CSARDPDRGYYGYTF. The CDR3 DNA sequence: TGCAGTGCTAGAGACCCGGACAGGGGGTACTATGGCTACACCTTC.

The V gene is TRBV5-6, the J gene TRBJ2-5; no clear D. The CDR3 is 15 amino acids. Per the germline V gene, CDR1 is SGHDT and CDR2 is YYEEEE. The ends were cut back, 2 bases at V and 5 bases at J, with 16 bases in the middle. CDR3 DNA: TGTGCCAGCAGCTTAGGTCCTCCATCGACGGAGACCCAGTACTTC. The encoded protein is CASSLGPPSTETQYF. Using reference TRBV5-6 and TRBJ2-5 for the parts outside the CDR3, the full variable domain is DAGVTQSPTHLIKTRGQQVTLRCSPKSGHDTVSWYQQALGQGPQFIFQYYEEEERQRGNFPDRFSGHQFPNYSSELNVNALLLGDSALYLCASSLGPPSTETQYFGPGTRLLVL.

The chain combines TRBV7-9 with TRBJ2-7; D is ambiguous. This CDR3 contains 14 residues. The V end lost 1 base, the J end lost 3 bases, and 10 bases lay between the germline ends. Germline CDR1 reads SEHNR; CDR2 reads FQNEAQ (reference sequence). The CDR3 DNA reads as TGTGCCAGCAGCTTAGAGGACGAGAACTACGAGCAGTACTTC. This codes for CASSLEDENYEQYF.

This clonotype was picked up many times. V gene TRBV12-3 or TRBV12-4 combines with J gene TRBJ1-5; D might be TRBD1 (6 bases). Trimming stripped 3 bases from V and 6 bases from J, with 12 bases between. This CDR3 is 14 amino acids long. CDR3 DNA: TGTGCCAGCAGTTTGCAGGGGTCTGGTCAGCCCCAGCATTTT. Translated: CASSLQGSGQPQHF.

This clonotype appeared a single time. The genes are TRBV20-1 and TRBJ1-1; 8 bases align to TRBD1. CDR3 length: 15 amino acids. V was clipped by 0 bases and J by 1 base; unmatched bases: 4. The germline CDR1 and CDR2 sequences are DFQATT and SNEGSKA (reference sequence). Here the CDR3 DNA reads TGCAGTGCTAGAGATCAGCAGGGGGCGAACACTGAAGCTTTCTTT. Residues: CSARDQQGANTEAFF.

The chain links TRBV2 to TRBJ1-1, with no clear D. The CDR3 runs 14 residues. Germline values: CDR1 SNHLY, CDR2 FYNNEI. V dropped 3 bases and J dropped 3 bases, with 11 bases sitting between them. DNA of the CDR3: TGTGCCAGCAGTGAGCGGCAAGAACACACTGAAGCTTTCTTT. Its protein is CASSERQEHTEAFF.

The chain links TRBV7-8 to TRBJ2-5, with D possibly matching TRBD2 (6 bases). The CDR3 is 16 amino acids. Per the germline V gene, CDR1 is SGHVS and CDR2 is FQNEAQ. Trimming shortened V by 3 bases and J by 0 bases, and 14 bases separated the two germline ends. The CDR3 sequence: CASSFRRLAHQETQYF. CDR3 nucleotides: TGTGCCAGCAGCTTTAGACGGCTAGCGCACCAAGAGACCCAGTACTTC.

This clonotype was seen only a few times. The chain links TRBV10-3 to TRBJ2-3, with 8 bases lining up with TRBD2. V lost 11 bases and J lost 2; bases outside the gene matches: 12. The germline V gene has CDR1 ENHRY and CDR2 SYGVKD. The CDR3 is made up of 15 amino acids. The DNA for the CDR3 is TGTGCCTCCCGAACTAGCGGCGGATCCACAGATACGCAGTATTTT. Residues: CASRTSGGSTDTQYF.

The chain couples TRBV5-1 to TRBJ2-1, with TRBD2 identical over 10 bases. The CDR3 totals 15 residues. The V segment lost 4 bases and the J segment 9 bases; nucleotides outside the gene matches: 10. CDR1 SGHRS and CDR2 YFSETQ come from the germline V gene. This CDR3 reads CASSEPSGRGVEQFF. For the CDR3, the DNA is TGCGCCAGCAGCGAGCCTAGCGGGAGAGGGGTTGAGCAGTTCTTC.

CDR3 region: CASRLAGKYEQYF. CDR3 DNA sequence: TGTGCCAGCAGACTAGCGGGGAAGTACGAGCAGTACTTC. This chain connects TRBV12-3 or TRBV12-4 to TRBJ2-7, with 10 positions matching TRBD2. There are 13 residues in the CDR3. V shed 6 bases and J 4 bases; nucleotides not matched to a gene: 3.

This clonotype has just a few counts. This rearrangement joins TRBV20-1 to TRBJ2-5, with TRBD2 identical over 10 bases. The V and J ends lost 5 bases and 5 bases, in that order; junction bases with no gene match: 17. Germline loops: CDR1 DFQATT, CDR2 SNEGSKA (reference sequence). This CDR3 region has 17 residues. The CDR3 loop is CSAEASKLAGAPETQYF. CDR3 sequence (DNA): TGCAGTGCTGAGGCCTCTAAGCTAGCGGGAGCCCCTGAGACCCAGTACTTC.

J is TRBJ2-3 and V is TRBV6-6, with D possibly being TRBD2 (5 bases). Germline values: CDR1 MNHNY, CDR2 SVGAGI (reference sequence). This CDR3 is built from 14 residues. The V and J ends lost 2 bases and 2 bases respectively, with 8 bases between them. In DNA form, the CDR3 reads TGTGCCAGCAGTTACGGGAGTTACACAGATACGCAGTATTTT. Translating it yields CASSYGSYTDTQYF.